A single sample is the source of the 21 T cell receptor beta chains below, sequenced in a study of blood T cell repertoires in COVID-19 (dated by TCRdb to 2020 to 2022). The library was produced with the immunoSEQ multiplex PCR assay. TCRdb took over this immuneACCESS table, retaining in-frame rearrangements with V and J assigned. Such tables are incomplete; in checked studies, under half of the missing clones stem from an unresolved V gene, and the remainder is unexplained. A total of approximately 360,000 clones appear in this sample, 85% to 90% of them only once. The ten largest clonotypes hold around 0.97% of the sample. Source material: PBMCs or T cells enriched from blood (not recorded which). The receptors derive from a woman aged 25-40 years with acute COVID-19.

The rearrangement joins TRBV9 to TRBJ2-7; 13 bases map to TRBD2. V shed 4 bases and J 2 bases; nucleotides not matched to a gene: 3. Per the germline V gene, CDR1 is SGDLS and CDR2 is YYNGEE. This CDR3 comprises 15 residues. This CDR3 is CASSPGLAGAYEQYF. CDR3 sequence (DNA): TGTGCCAGCAGCCCAGGACTAGCGGGGGCCTACGAGCAGTACTTC.

The V call is TRBV7-2, the J call TRBJ2-3; TRBD2 agrees at 8 bases. The CDR3 runs to 16 residues. V lost 3 bases and J lost 2; bases outside the gene matches: 7. Germline values: CDR1 SGHTA, CDR2 FQGNSA. CDR3 coding DNA: TGTGCCAGCAGCTTTTTTGCGGGGGGCCCCACAGATACGCAGTATTTT. Amino acids: CASSFFAGGPTDTQYF. The full variable domain, in which reference TRBV7-2 and TRBJ2-3 provide the parts outside the CDR3, is GAGVSQSPSNKVTEKGKDVELRCDPISGHTALYWYRQSLGQGLEFLIYFQGNSAPDKSGLPSDRFSAERTGGSVSTLTIQRTQQEDSAVYLCASSFFAGGPTDTQYFGPGTRLTVL.

The rearrangement links TRBV6-5 to TRBJ1-1, with D maybe TRBD1 (6 bases). Deletions cut 6 bases from V and 5 bases from J, with 16 bases between. The CDR3 is 14 amino acids. The germline V gene encodes CDR1 MNHEY and CDR2 SVGAGI. CDR3: CASRVETGGTEAFF. The CDR3 DNA sequence: TGTGCCAGCAGGGTGGAGACAGGCGGGACTGAAGCTTTCTTT.

The V gene is TRBV27, the J gene TRBJ2-7, with 13 positions matching TRBD2. The germline gives CDR1 MNHEY, CDR2 SMNVEV (reference sequence). The CDR3 is 16 residues long. Unmatched junction bases numbered 11, after V lost 6 bases and J lost 6 bases. CDR3 sequence reads: CASRPSTSGGAGEQYF. DNA for the CDR3: TGTGCCAGCAGACCTTCTACTAGCGGGGGGGCCGGCGAGCAGTACTTC.

The J gene is TRBJ2-5, the V gene TRBV19; TRBD2 agrees at 9 bases. The CDR3 totals 14 residues. Germline V gene lookup returns CDR1 LNHDA and CDR2 SQIVND (reference sequence). Trimming took 7 bases from V and 3 from J; bases not matched to a gene: 6. The CDR3 DNA reads TGTGCCAGTAATCGCGGGGGGGCGGAAGAGACCCAGTACTTC. Amino acid sequence: CASNRGGAEETQYF.

The chain links TRBV5-6 to TRBJ2-7, with 9 bases matching TRBD2. The CDR3 runs to 14 residues. V dropped 7 bases and J dropped 5; count of bases not matched to a gene: 10. Germline-derived CDR1 and CDR2 are SGHDT and YYEEEE. The CDR3 region has the DNA TGTGCCAGCCGTCACGGCGGGGGGGCGCACGAGCAGTACTTC. This translates into CASRHGGGAHEQYF.

V and J are TRBV3-1 (or the pseudogene TRBV3-2) and TRBJ2-1; D is possibly TRBD1 (5 bases). In germline, CDR1 is LGHDT, CDR2 YNNKEL (reference sequence). Deletions cut 4 bases from V and 5 bases from J, with 18 bases between. This CDR3 region has 16 residues. In DNA form, the CDR3 reads TGTGCCAGCAGCCCCCAAAAAGACAGACACAACAATGAGCAGTTCTTC. It translates to CASSPQKDRHNNEQFF.

The rearrangement uses TRBV11-2 and TRBJ2-2; D remains unclear. The V gene lost 3 bases and the J gene lost 0 bases, with 11 bases spanning the gap. Per germline, CDR1 SGHAT and CDR2 FQNNGV. This CDR3 comprises 16 residues. The CDR3 region has the DNA TGTGCCAGCAGCTTCCTCGCGCCTACGAACACCGGGGAGCTGTTTTTT. Its translation is CASSFLAPTNTGELFF.

With respect to this clone: Additional DNA sequences in this sample encode the identical CDR3. The V call is TRBV5-4, the J call TRBJ1-3; D is undetermined. V gave up 0 bases and J gave up 4 bases, with 5 bases separating them. Germline V gives CDR1 SGHNT, CDR2 YYREEE (reference sequence). The CDR3 consists of 13 residues. The CDR3 sequence: CASSLAGGNTIYF. The CDR3 bases are TGTGCCAGCAGCTTGGCCGGGGGAAACACCATATATTTT.

This chain links TRBV9 with TRBJ1-6, with D possibly matching TRBD1 (6 bases). The germline gives CDR1 SGDLS, CDR2 YYNGEE. V lost 0 bases and J lost 3, with 10 bases in between. The CDR3 length is 16 residues. CDR3 amino acids: CASSVEQGGYNSPLHF. CDR3 DNA sequence: TGTGCCAGCAGCGTAGAACAGGGCGGCTATAATTCACCCCTCCACTTT.

The chain couples TRBV18 to TRBJ1-1, with D tentatively TRBD1 (5 bases). Germline V CDR1 and CDR2: KGHSH, LQKENI. The ends were cut back, 2 bases at V and 7 bases at J, with 17 bases in the middle. The CDR3 sequence is 15 residues long. CDR3 nucleotide sequence: TGTGCCAGCTCACCAGTCTCGGCAGGGATACGTGAAGCTTTCTTT. Its translation: CASSPVSAGIREAFF.

The chain employs TRBV2 and TRBJ2-2, with 9 bases that match TRBD1. With V trimmed by 6 bases and J by 4 bases, 6 bases remained unmatched. Germline CDR1 is SNHLY and CDR2 is FYNNEI. This CDR3 spans 15 amino acids. The CDR3 nucleotides read TGTGCCAGCAGGGACAGGGGAGTTGGCACCGGGGAGCTGTTTTTT. Protein: CASRDRGVGTGELFF.

This chain uses TRBV19 with TRBJ1-1; 9 bases agree with TRBD1. Trimming took 5 bases from V and 1 from J; bases not matched to a gene: 5. Per the germline V gene, CDR1 is LNHDA and CDR2 is SQIVND (reference sequence). The CDR3 runs 15 residues. The CDR3 nucleotides read TGTGCCAGTAGTCTAGGACAGGGGAAGAACACTGAAGCTTTCTTT. As protein: CASSLGQGKNTEAFF.

This clone was observed once. J is TRBJ1-5 and V is TRBV7-2; perhaps TRBD1 as D (5 bases). The CDR3 is 14 amino acids. Trimming took off 4 bases at V and 0 bases at J, with 7 bases between the two ends. Germline V gives CDR1 SGHTA, CDR2 FQGNSA. CDR3 sequence reads: CASSSRDSNQPQHF. The CDR3 nucleotides are TGTGCCAGCAGCTCCAGGGATAGCAATCAGCCCCAGCATTTT.

V is TRBV14 and J is TRBJ1-5; D might be TRBD1 (5 bases). The CDR3 consists of 14 residues. Germline CDR1 SGHDN, CDR2 FVKESK. Deletions cut 4 bases from V and 8 bases from J, with 15 bases between. CDR3 DNA: TGTGCCAGCAGCCGAAGCGGGGGTACTGAGCCCCAGCATTTT. It is translated as CASSRSGGTEPQHF.

The rearrangement joins TRBV7-8 to TRBJ1-1; TRBD1 is a possible D gene (6 bases). Germline CDR1 SGHVS, CDR2 FQNEAQ. V lost 4 bases and J lost 1, with 10 bases in between. The CDR3 is 14 residues long. The CDR3 reads CASSSKTGNTEAFF. The CDR3 bases are TGTGCCAGCAGCTCAAAGACAGGGAACACTGAAGCTTTCTTT.

The rearrangement links TRBV18 to TRBJ1-5; a possible D gene is TRBD1 (5 bases). The CDR3 covers 14 residues. CDR1 and CDR2 (germline): KGHSH, LQKENI. Trimming pared 5 bases from V and 5 bases from J, leaving 13 bases between. This CDR3 is CASSSAGADQPQHF. CDR3 DNA sequence: TGTGCCAGCTCATCGGCTGGGGCGGATCAGCCCCAGCATTTT.

This rearrangement joins TRBV14 to TRBJ2-3; D remains ambiguous. Trimming pared 1 base from V and 0 bases from J, leaving 8 bases between. CDR1 and CDR2 (germline): SGHDN, FVKESK. The CDR3 extends over 15 amino acids. The CDR3 nucleotides are TGTGCCAGCAGCCAAGGAGAAACTAGCACAGATACGCAGTATTTT. This sequence encodes CASSQGETSTDTQYF.

V and J are TRBV6-5 and TRBJ2-7, with D possibly TRBD2 on 6 matching bases. The length of the CDR3 is 11 residues. Germline CDR1 and CDR2: MNHEY and SVGAGI. Between the trimmed V and J ends, which lost 9 bases and 0 bases, there was a span of 6 bases. In nucleotides, the CDR3 is TGTGCCAGTAGCGGCTCCTACGAGCAGTACTTC. This codes for CASSGSYEQYF.

The chain recombines TRBV7-9 with TRBJ2-7; 10 bases fit TRBD1. The V segment lost 3 bases and the J segment 2 bases; nucleotides outside the gene matches: 4. Germline V CDR1 and CDR2: SEHNR, FQNEAQ (reference sequence). CDR3 length: 15 amino acids. For the CDR3, the DNA is TGTGCCAGCAGCTTTATGGGACAGGGGCCCTACGAGCAGTACTTC. Translating it yields CASSFMGQGPYEQYF.

The chain recombines TRBV11-2 with TRBJ2-1, with 8 bases fitting TRBD1. J was trimmed by 6 bases and V by 2 bases; bases with no gene match: 6. The germline V gene encodes CDR1 SGHAT and CDR2 FQNNGV. This CDR3 is built from 15 residues. The DNA for the CDR3 is TGTGCCAGCAGCTTATTGCGGGACAGGCTCAATGAGCAGTTCTTC. Amino acid sequence: CASSLLRDRLNEQFF.